This TCR beta chain was identified in a study of OX40 agonist ivuxolimab in advanced cancers. Study-level results: Expanded clones tended on average to be more numerous among CD8+ T cells than CD4+.

Notes on this clone: What it binds is unknown.

The table came from immunoSEQ multiplex PCR; TCRdb's copy has only in-frame clones and leaves some out. The repertoire consists of tens of thousands of clones, with 80% to 90% occurring once and the leading ten covering about 0.88%. Germline loops: CDR1 SGHNT, CDR2 YENEEA. V was shortened by 5 bases and J by 6 bases, with 14 bases between the two germline ends. This CDR3 spans 13 amino acids. Sampling of blood occurred at baseline, cycle 4 day 1, and cycle 7 day 1. The sample here was CD4+ or CD8+ T cells sorted from blood, taken in a trial of the OX40 agonist ivuxolimab. The sequence was collected from an adult with an advanced solid tumor such as melanoma, head and neck, liver or kidney cancer. The chain couples TRBV11-3 to TRBJ2-7; perhaps TRBD1 as D (6 bases). CDR3: CASSVITGSEQYF. The CDR3 DNA is TGTGCCAGCAGCGTAATTACAGGGTCCGAGCAGTACTTC. Looking up the rest from reference TRBV11-3 and TRBJ2-7 gives the full variable domain: EAGVVQSPRYKIIEKKQPVAFWCNPISGHNTLYWYLQNLGQGPELLIRYENEEAVDDSQLPKDRFSAERLKGVDSTLKIQPAELGDSAVYLCASSVITGSEQYFGPGTRLTVT.